This record concerns one T cell receptor (beta chain) sequence. In the study's own analysis: Estimation of nucleated cell counts relied on the amplification of reference gene primers. Assay used: immunoSEQ multiplex PCR; TCRdb lists only in-frame clones, some missing. That table gives V, J and clone size, and the DNA gave D and trimming. This sample has 200,000 to 250,000 clones; 70% to 90% occur once, and the top ten carry about 10%. These data come from a study of blood T cell repertoires in COVID-19. The overall study: Italy, Spain and the United States were the sources of the convalescent and acute COVID-19 samples.

This CDR3 is 17 amino acids long. V lost 2 bases to trimming and J lost 9 bases; unmatched junction nucleotides: 8. CDR1 is SGHTA, CDR2 FQGNSA, per germline. V gene TRBV7-2 combines with J gene TRBJ2-3; the match to TRBD2 covers 16 bases. The clonotype comes from a man aged 25 to 40 who had recovered from COVID-19. The sequenced material came from PBMCs or T cells enriched from blood (not recorded which). The CDR3 DNA sequence: TGTGCCAGCAGCTTAACCGAGGGACTAGCGGGGGGGCAAACGCAGTATTTT. Amino acid sequence: CASSLTEGLAGGQTQYF.